These 21 T cell receptor beta chains came from one sample sequenced in a study of blood T cell repertoires in COVID-19. Assay: immunoSEQ multiplex PCR; the TCRdb copy retains only in-frame clones and omits some. The sample has roughly 330,000 clones; 70% to 90% are singletons. The sequencing input was peripheral blood. These receptor sequences come from a man aged 18 to 35 who had recovered from COVID-19.

The chain joins TRBV5-4 to TRBJ2-1, with D possibly being TRBD2 (5 bases). CDR1 and CDR2 from the germline V gene are SGHNT and YYREEE (reference sequence). This CDR3 is 13 amino acids long. V lost 1 base, J lost 4 bases, and 6 bases lay in between. CDR3 in amino acids: CASSLTGYNEQFF. In nucleotides, the CDR3 is TGTGCCAGCAGCTTGACGGGATACAATGAGCAGTTCTTC.

This clone was observed a handful of times. This chain uses TRBV19 with TRBJ1-1, with a weak D call TRBD1 (5 bases). Trimming cost V 2 bases and J 0 bases, with 19 bases left between them. CDR1 and CDR2 (germline): LNHDA, SQIVND (reference sequence). CDR3 length equals 18 residues. The CDR3 bases are TGTGCCAGTAGTATACTACCACCTCGACAGTTCATGAACACTGAAGCTTTCTTT. It codes for CASSILPPRQFMNTEAFF.

V is TRBV5-1 and J is TRBJ2-2, with TRBD1 matching over 9 bases. CDR1 and CDR2 (germline): SGHRS, YFSETQ. The CDR3 has 18 amino acids. The V segment lost 0 bases and the J segment 1 base; nucleotides outside the gene matches: 7. The CDR3 here is CASSLGTTGGWNTGELFF. CDR3 nucleotide sequence: TGCGCCAGCAGCTTGGGCACAACAGGGGGCTGGAACACCGGGGAGCTGTTTTTT.

The chain is built from TRBV15 and TRBJ1-1; D may be TRBD1 (5 bases). V lost 1 base to trimming and J lost 1 base, with 13 bases between them. The CDR3 consists of 16 residues. Looked up from germline, CDR1 is LNHNV and CDR2 is YYDKDF (reference sequence). CDR3 protein: CATSRVGQGRNTEAFF. CDR3 DNA: TGTGCCACCAGCAGAGTCGGGCAGGGTAGGAACACTGAAGCTTTCTTT.

Turning to this clone: Likely a read error: the CDR3 ends without its conserved phenylalanine or tryptophan. The limits of the CDR3 on the DNA are not certain, so only TCRdb's listed CDR3 is given. The genes are TRBV6-1 and TRBJ1-1; the table assigns TRBD1, which was not confirmed against the DNA. The CDR3 has 11 amino acids, counting both end residues. Germline V gene lookup returns CDR1 MNHNS and CDR2 SASEGT. This CDR3 is CASSEWTGAAA.

The J gene is TRBJ1-2, the V gene TRBV4-1; 10 bases line up with TRBD1. Trimming cost V 3 bases and J 11 bases; bases outside gene matches: 9. The CDR3 runs to 14 residues. Germline V lookup: CDR1 MGHRA, CDR2 YSYEKL. The CDR3 spells CASSQDRDRGIYTF. The CDR3 DNA is TGCGCCAGCAGCCAGGACCGGGACAGGGGAATATACACCTTC.

CDR3 nucleotides: TGCGCCAGCAGCCGCATACTAGCGGGGGAACAGTTCTTC. Encoded protein: CASSRILAGEQFF. The chain has TRBV4-1 and TRBJ2-1, with 11 bases identical to TRBD2. CDR3 length equals 13 residues. Germline V gives CDR1 MGHRA, CDR2 YSYEKL. The J segment lost 13 bases and the V segment lost 4 bases, leaving 6 bases of the junction unmatched.

This clone has a single count. The gene calls are TRBV4-2 and TRBJ1-2; D gene uncertain. Deletions cut 0 bases from V and 8 bases from J, with 19 bases between. The V gene's germline CDR1 is LGHNA and CDR2 YNFKEQ. CDR3 length: 16 amino acids. In DNA, the CDR3 is TGTGCCAGCAGCCAAGAATTGGAGGGAGGTCAATGGGGCTACACCTTC. This translates into CASSQELEGGQWGYTF.

The chain couples TRBV9 to TRBJ1-1; D gene ambiguous. This CDR3 is 13 amino acids long. Germline values: CDR1 SGDLS, CDR2 YYNGEE. V was shortened by 4 bases and J by 0 bases, with 7 bases between the two germline ends. The CDR3 is CASSPVLNTEAFF. The CDR3 nucleotides read TGTGCCAGCAGCCCTGTATTGAACACTGAAGCTTTCTTT.

The rearrangement uses TRBV19 and TRBJ2-7; 7 bases map to TRBD2. This CDR3 spans 13 amino acids. CDR1 is LNHDA, CDR2 SQIVND, per germline (reference sequence). The V gene end was trimmed by 2 bases and the J gene end by 3 bases; junction bases not matched to a gene: 1. CDR3 sequence: CASSIRGDYEQYF. The DNA of the CDR3 is TGTGCCAGTAGTATACGGGGGGACTACGAGCAGTACTTC.

The chain links TRBV5-8 to TRBJ1-6; unclear D gene. Trimming took off 0 bases at V and 8 bases at J, with 6 bases between the two ends. CDR3 length: 13 amino acids. The V gene's germline CDR1 is SGHTS and CDR2 YDEGEE. CDR3 coding DNA: TGTGCCAGCAGCTTGGTACGGGATTCACCCCTCCACTTT. Its translation is CASSLVRDSPLHF.

The V gene is TRBV5-1, the J gene TRBJ2-5, with TRBD1 matching 8 bases. V shed 5 bases and J 5 bases; nucleotides not matched to a gene: 2. The CDR3 totals 12 residues. CDR1 and CDR2 from the germline V gene are SGHRS and YFSETQ. CDR3 amino acids: CASRDRGETQYF. The CDR3 coding sequence is TGCGCCAGCAGAGACAGGGGTGAGACCCAGTACTTC.

In this sample, this clone turned up once. The chain recombines TRBV27 with TRBJ1-2; 10 bases are a match to TRBD1. The germline V gene encodes CDR1 MNHEY and CDR2 SMNVEV (reference sequence). CDR3 length: 15 residues. With 0 bases clipped from V and 9 bases from J, the junction kept 7 bases outside the gene matches. In DNA form, the CDR3 reads TGTGCCAGCAGTTTATCGGGGGGACAGGGGCCAAGCTACACCTTC. Translating gives CASSLSGGQGPSYTF.

The chain combines TRBV5-4 with TRBJ1-4, with TRBD1 matching 9 bases. The V segment lost 4 bases and the J segment 5 bases; nucleotides outside the gene matches: 3. The CDR3 is 14 amino acids. Per the germline V gene, CDR1 is SGHNT and CDR2 is YYREEE (reference sequence). This CDR3 reads CASSADRGNEKLFF. CDR3 DNA: TGTGCCAGCAGCGCGGACAGGGGAAATGAAAAACTGTTTTTT. The full variable domain, rest sourced from reference TRBV5-4 and TRBJ1-4, is ETGVTQSPTHLIKTRGQQVTLRCSSQSGHNTVSWYQQALGQGPQFIFQYYREEENGRGNFPPRFSGLQFPNYSSELNVNALELDDSALYLCASSADRGNEKLFFGSGTQLSVL.

The chain has TRBV2 and TRBJ1-2, with 7 bases lining up with TRBD1. Germline CDR1 SNHLY, CDR2 FYNNEI. The CDR3 sequence is 13 residues long. After removal of 7 bases from V and 3 bases from J, the junction contained 5 bases not matched to a gene. This chain's CDR3 is CASIGGGDYGYTF. The CDR3 DNA follows: TGTGCCAGCATAGGAGGGGGCGACTATGGCTACACCTTC.

J is TRBJ1-1 and V is TRBV7-9; D perhaps matches TRBD1 (5 bases). Deletions cut 2 bases from V and 4 bases from J, with 11 bases between. This CDR3 has 14 residues. Germline assignment: CDR1 SEHNR and CDR2 FQNEAQ (reference sequence). The CDR3 coding sequence is TGTGCCAGCAGCTTAATGGAGGGGATCACTGAAGCTTTCTTT. Amino acids: CASSLMEGITEAFF. The variable domain in full, with the rest retrieved from reference TRBV7-9 and TRBJ1-1, is DTGVSQNPRHKITKRGQNVTFRCDPISEHNRLYWYRQTLGQGPEFLTYFQNEAQLEKSRLLSDRFSAERPKGSFSTLEIQRTEQGDSAMYLCASSLMEGITEAFFGQGTRLTVV.

The chain couples TRBV19 to TRBJ1-1, with 7 bases identical to TRBD1. The CDR3 consists of 15 residues. Losses at the gene ends were 3 bases for V and 1 base for J; bases not matched to a gene: 5. CDR1 is LNHDA, CDR2 SQIVND, per germline (reference sequence). CDR3 region: CASSIEGARNTEAFF. The CDR3 nucleotides are TGTGCCAGTAGTATTGAGGGGGCTCGGAACACTGAAGCTTTCTTT.

V is TRBV4-1 and J is TRBJ2-1; 8 positions match TRBD2. The ends lost 1 base at V and 4 bases at J; junction bases unmatched: 3. The V gene's germline CDR1 is MGHRA and CDR2 YSYEKL. CDR3 length equals 15 residues. The CDR3 is CASSQGKREYNEQFF. CDR3 coding DNA: TGCGCCAGCAGCCAAGGGAAGCGGGAGTACAATGAGCAGTTCTTC.

This rearrangement joins TRBV11-2 to TRBJ1-5, with TRBD1 identical over 7 bases. CDR1 is SGHAT and CDR2 is FQNNGV in the germline V gene. Trimming removed 5 bases from V and 11 bases from J; junction bases left unmatched: 12. This CDR3 has 14 amino acids. The CDR3 sequence is CASSPGTDLRAQHF. The CDR3 nucleotides read TGTGCCAGCAGCCCCGGGACAGACTTGAGGGCCCAGCATTTT.

J is TRBJ2-5 and V is TRBV6-6; D ambiguous. CDR1 is MNHNY and CDR2 is SVGAGI in the germline V gene (reference sequence). The V and J ends lost 5 bases and 4 bases respectively, with 23 bases between them. CDR3 size: 17 residues. CDR3: CASSPNPQWAALETQYF. The CDR3 DNA is TGTGCCAGCAGTCCCAACCCCCAGTGGGCAGCCCTAGAGACCCAGTACTTC.

The rearrangement joins TRBV7-9 to TRBJ1-1, with TRBD1 matching 7 bases. Germline CDR1 and CDR2: SEHNR and FQNEAQ (reference sequence). This CDR3 is built from 16 residues. The V segment lost 7 bases and the J segment 0 bases; nucleotides outside the gene matches: 11. CDR3: CASTLGGNTMNTEAFF. The CDR3 DNA follows: TGTGCCAGCACCCTAGGGGGCAACACTATGAACACTGAAGCTTTCTTT.